This TCR beta chain was captured by sequencing in a study of cytomegalovirus exposure and HLA in healthy donors. Regarding donors, all were healthy bone marrow donors. Likely unrecorded immune exposures existed in these nominally healthy donors. Both 60 Vbeta primers and 13 Jbeta primers went into the PCR. The protocol was immunoSEQ multiplex PCR, while the TCRdb copy is restricted to in-frame clones and leaves out a portion. The sample includes approximately 85,000 clones, about 80% of them seen just once. With 7 bases removed from V and 7 bases from J, the gap between germline ends came to 16 bases. The germline CDR1 and CDR2 sequences are SNHLY and FYNNEI. This CDR3 region has 13 residues. Broader study findings: Reports indicate that TCR beta sequences accurately predicted the HLA-A and HLA-B alleles of most subjects.

Remarks on this clone: Its antigen is as yet unknown.

Sequenced: PBMCs. This TCR derives from a woman aged 50 to 60 in good health and CMV-seropositive. The chain employs TRBV2 and TRBJ1-1, with D tentatively TRBD1 (5 bases). The CDR3 spells CASTQTVKGEAFF. The CDR3 bases are TGTGCCAGCACCCAGACAGTTAAGGGTGAAGCTTTCTTT.